One and the same sample provided the 24 T cell receptor beta chains below, sequenced in a study of naive and memory T cell subsets. Two oligonucleotides, mixed equimolar, formed the beta constant-region primer covering TRBC1 and TRBC2. Ligated cDNA was amplified by four rounds of PCR with nested alpha and beta constant-region primers and SP2. TCRdb re-analysed the UMI-ligation and nested PCR reads in MiXCR, keeping a single row per CDR3 protein. Here the sample spans 95,000 to 110,000 distinct CDR3 sequences, around 13% being singletons. The study, taken as a whole, reports: Especially in CD8 cells, naive repertoires contained a few larger clonotypes, possibly CD45RA-re-expressing memory cells.

Antigens for these TCRs are unknown. The source material was naive CD8+ T cells from blood. These receptors were obtained from a human donor in good health.

At least ten counts were recorded for this clonotype. The chain combines TRBV4-3 with TRBJ2-7; 11 bases match TRBD1. CDR1 is LGHNA and CDR2 is YSLEER in the germline V gene. The ends lost 0 bases at V and 6 bases at J; junction bases unmatched: 10. The CDR3 loop spans 17 amino acids. The CDR3 region is CASSQELFADRGPEQYF. The CDR3, as DNA: TGCGCCAGCAGCCAAGAGTTGTTTGCGGACAGGGGGCCCGAGCAGTACTTC.

This clonotype was recorded a few times. The chain has TRBV4-2 and TRBJ1-2; 7 bases match TRBD1. This CDR3 region has 15 residues. CDR1 and CDR2 (germline): LGHNA, YNFKEQ. The trim removed 1 base at V and 2 bases at J, leaving 4 bases unmatched. This CDR3 is CASSQGSQGNYGYTF. The DNA for the CDR3 is TGTGCCAGCAGCCAAGGTTCACAGGGGAACTATGGCTACACCTTC.

This clonotype turned up a few times. This rearrangement joins TRBV4-1 to TRBJ1-1; D uncertain. V was clipped by 4 bases and J by 1 base, with 25 bases between them. Per germline, CDR1 MGHRA and CDR2 YSYEKL. The CDR3 contains 19 residues. CDR3 sequence (DNA): TGCGCCAGCAGCCCAGGCGTTTCCCCCACGACGGTTTCGAACACTGAAGCTTTCTTT. Translation: CASSPGVSPTTVSNTEAFF.

The gene calls are TRBV2 and TRBJ2-5, with 8 positions matching TRBD2. V lost 1 base and J lost 0; bases outside the gene matches: 7. CDR1 is SNHLY, CDR2 FYNNEI, per germline. This CDR3 spans 17 amino acids. DNA for the CDR3: TGTGCCAGCAGTGAAGGTACCACTAGCGGTTACCAAGAGACCCAGTACTTC. Translating it yields CASSEGTTSGYQETQYF.

The chain combines TRBV2 with TRBJ1-2; 8 bases are a match to TRBD1. The germline gives CDR1 SNHLY, CDR2 FYNNEI. This CDR3 region has 15 residues. V was clipped by 6 bases and J by 3 bases; unmatched bases: 9. This CDR3 is CASSGDNRGDYGYTF. For the CDR3, the DNA is TGTGCCAGCAGCGGCGATAACAGGGGGGACTATGGCTACACCTTC.

V and J are TRBV29-1 and TRBJ2-4, with D possibly being TRBD1 (6 bases). The V and J ends lost 6 bases and 0 bases respectively, with 15 bases between them. The CDR3 sequence is 15 residues long. Germline CDR1 SQVTM, CDR2 ANQGSEA. In DNA, the CDR3 is TGCAGCGTCCAGGGGTTGGGGCCAGCCAAAAACATTCAGTACTTC. This sequence encodes CSVQGLGPAKNIQYF.

The chain joins TRBV4-3 to TRBJ2-7; 10 bases agree with TRBD1. J was trimmed by 6 bases and V by 4 bases; bases with no gene match: 6. This CDR3 has 14 residues. Per germline, CDR1 LGHNA and CDR2 YSLEER. The CDR3 nucleotides are TGCGCCAGCAGCCTAGGACAGGGGGGAAGCGAGCAGTACTTC. It codes for CASSLGQGGSEQYF.

This clonotype was detected ten times or more. This rearrangement joins TRBV7-9 to TRBJ2-2, with 7 bases identical to TRBD1. The trim removed 4 bases at V and 7 bases at J, leaving 3 bases unmatched. Germline CDR1 is SEHNR and CDR2 is FQNEAQ (reference sequence). There are 13 residues in the CDR3. This CDR3 is CASSSRTGGELFF. CDR3 sequence (DNA): TGTGCCAGCAGCTCCAGGACAGGCGGGGAGCTGTTTTTT.

This chain uses TRBV11-2 with TRBJ2-1; D is ambiguous. The germline V and J ends were trimmed by 4 bases and 0 bases, with 10 bases remaining between them. CDR3 length: 15 residues. The V gene's germline CDR1 is SGHAT and CDR2 FQNNGV. Here the CDR3 reads CASSWADSSYNEQFF. The DNA for the CDR3 is TGTGCCAGCAGCTGGGCCGATAGCTCCTACAATGAGCAGTTCTTC.

V is TRBV7-9 and J is TRBJ1-5; D possibly corresponds to TRBD1 (6 bases). V lost 3 bases and J lost 5, with 11 bases in between. CDR3 size: 14 residues. Germline lookup yields CDR1 SEHNR and CDR2 FQNEAQ (reference sequence). For the CDR3, the DNA is TGTGCCAGCAGCTTCACAGGGTGGGATCAGCCCCAGCATTTT. Its protein product is CASSFTGWDQPQHF.

This chain joins TRBV28 and TRBJ1-1; tentative D call: TRBD1 (5 bases). Germline values: CDR1 MDHEN, CDR2 SYDVKM. CDR3 size: 15 residues. The V and J ends lost 2 bases and 4 bases respectively, with 14 bases between them. The CDR3 DNA reads as TGTGCCAGCAGTTTAGATCTGAGGGGAGGCACTGAAGCTTTCTTT. This codes for CASSLDLRGGTEAFF.

V is TRBV5-4 and J is TRBJ2-2; 12 bases are a match to TRBD2. Per the germline V gene, CDR1 is SGHNT and CDR2 is YYREEE (reference sequence). The ends lost 1 base at V and 2 bases at J; junction bases unmatched: 3. The CDR3 length is 17 residues. The DNA for the CDR3 is TGTGCCAGCAGCTTGAGGACTAGCGGGGACAACACCGGGGAGCTGTTTTTT. This encodes CASSLRTSGDNTGELFF.

This clonotype was found a few times. The DNA of the CDR3 is TGTGCCAGCAGCAACTCAGGGGGGGAGCTGTTTTTT. Residues: CASSNSGGELFF. The chain recombines TRBV13 with TRBJ2-2, with TRBD1 as a possible D gene (5 bases). CDR3 length: 12 residues. Germline V gene data show CDR1 as PRHDT and CDR2 as FYEKMQ (reference sequence). Deletions cut 5 bases from V and 8 bases from J, with 9 bases between.

Only a few counts were recorded for this clonotype. This chain joins TRBV5-1 and TRBJ2-1; D remains ambiguous. Germline V lookup: CDR1 SGHRS, CDR2 YFSETQ. The CDR3 runs 11 residues. Trimming removed 2 bases from V and 9 bases from J, with 6 bases in between. The DNA for the CDR3 is TGCGCCAGCAGCTTTGGTGGTGAGCAGTTCTTC. It is translated as CASSFGGEQFF.

This chain joins TRBV15 and TRBJ2-5; possibly TRBD1 for D (6 bases). Germline V gene data show CDR1 as LNHNV and CDR2 as YYDKDF (reference sequence). The CDR3 has 16 amino acids. V was shortened by 0 bases and J by 3 bases, with 14 bases between the two germline ends. The CDR3 DNA is TGTGCCACCAGCAGAGATTACCGGGACACAAAAGAGACCCAGTACTTC. It is translated as CATSRDYRDTKETQYF. The variable domain in full, with the rest retrieved from reference TRBV15 and TRBJ2-5, is DAMVIQNPRYQVTQFGKPVTLSCSQTLNHNVMYWYQQKSSQAPKLLFHYYDKDFNNEADTPDNFQSRRPNTSFCFLDIRSPGLGDTAMYLCATSRDYRDTKETQYFGPGTRLLVL.

This clonotype appeared many times. The CDR3 sequence is CASNAGVSSQPQHF. CDR3 coding DNA: TGTGCCAGTAACGCCGGGGTTTCGAGCCAGCCCCAGCATTTT. V gene TRBV19 combines with J gene TRBJ1-5; D unresolved. V was shortened by 7 bases and J by 7 bases, with 17 bases between the two germline ends. The CDR3 extends over 14 amino acids. Germline lookup yields CDR1 LNHDA and CDR2 SQIVND (reference sequence).

A few counts support this clonotype. The rearrangement joins TRBV4-2 to TRBJ2-3, with 9 bases matching TRBD2. The germline CDR1 and CDR2 sequences are LGHNA and YNFKEQ. The CDR3 sequence is 16 residues long. V gave up 4 bases and J gave up 5 bases; unmatched junction bases: 10. The CDR3 spells CASSPRLAGLIDTQYF. The CDR3 nucleotides read TGTGCCAGCAGCCCCCGTCTAGCGGGATTAATAGATACGCAGTATTTT.

The chain links TRBV4-2 to TRBJ1-2; D ambiguous. Trimming removed 0 bases from V and 6 bases from J, with 11 bases in between. This CDR3 spans 14 amino acids. CDR1 LGHNA and CDR2 YNFKEQ come from the germline V gene. The CDR3 nucleotides read TGTGCCAGCAGCCAAGATGCCACAGTAAATGGCTACACCTTC. Amino acids: CASSQDATVNGYTF.

This rearrangement joins TRBV12-3 or TRBV12-4 to TRBJ2-3, with no clear D. The length of the CDR3 is 12 residues. V lost 4 bases, J lost 4 bases, and 6 bases lay in between. The CDR3 DNA is TGTGCCAGCAGTTGGGGATCAGATACGCAGTATTTT. It specifies CASSWGSDTQYF.

The chain carries TRBV18 and TRBJ2-1; D not certain. The CDR3 is 13 residues long. Germline loops: CDR1 KGHSH, CDR2 LQKENI. V lost 6 bases and J 2 bases, leaving 8 bases between the germline ends. The CDR3 spells CASSQATYNEQFF. As DNA, the CDR3 is TGTGCCAGCTCCCAGGCCACCTACAATGAGCAGTTCTTC.

At least ten counts were recorded for this clonotype. V and J are TRBV24-1 and TRBJ2-5; D is perhaps TRBD1 or TRBD2 (5 bases each). V dropped 1 base and J dropped 5 bases, with 13 bases sitting between them. The CDR3 is 15 amino acids. CDR1 and CDR2 (germline): KGHDR, SFDVKD. The CDR3 nucleotides read TGTGCCACCAGTGATTTCACAGGAGGTGAGGAGACCCAGTACTTC. It is translated as CATSDFTGGEETQYF.

This clonotype was observed many times. The gene calls are TRBV18 and TRBJ2-5; D gene ambiguous. The CDR3 contains 12 residues. The V end was cut by 2 bases, the J end by 0 bases, with 1 base between. CDR1 KGHSH and CDR2 LQKENI come from the germline V gene. CDR3 in DNA: TGTGCCAGCTCACCAAACCAAGAGACCCAGTACTTC. It is translated as CASSPNQETQYF.

This clonotype has only a few counts. The rearrangement joins TRBV15 to TRBJ2-1; 9 nucleotides line up with TRBD2. Unmatched junction bases numbered 11, after V lost 5 bases and J lost 6 bases. Germline lookup yields CDR1 LNHNV and CDR2 YYDKDF (reference sequence). The length of the CDR3 is 16 residues. CDR3 DNA: TGTGCCACCAGCGTGGTGGCGGGAGGGCCTTTCAATGAGCAGTTCTTC. As protein: CATSVVAGGPFNEQFF.

The genes are TRBV7-9 and TRBJ2-7; TRBD1 aligns across 10 bases. From germline, CDR1 is SEHNR and CDR2 FQNEAQ (reference sequence). The CDR3 sequence is 15 residues long. V was clipped by 3 bases and J by 0 bases; unmatched bases: 2. The CDR3 is CASSLGQGSSYEQYF. CDR3 nucleotides: TGTGCCAGCAGCTTGGGACAGGGGAGCTCCTACGAGCAGTACTTC.